This TCR beta chain is from a study of cytomegalovirus exposure and HLA in healthy donors. Across the whole study: Unique TCRs numbering approximately 80 million, obtained from HLA-typed donors, made up an early data release.

Whole-study results and caveats: The Asian-associated ancestry cluster reportedly had fewer N-insertions than the approximately 670-donor mean in a later analysis.

This CDR3 has 17 residues. CDR1 is MDHEN and CDR2 is SYDVKM in the germline V gene. Losses at the gene ends were 2 bases for V and 2 bases for J; bases not matched to a gene: 10. Amplification used 60 Vbeta primers and 13 Jbeta primers. Profiled with immunoSEQ multiplex PCR; TCRdb holds only in-frame clones, not every one. Of some 91,000 clones listed, 78% are singletons. A remark on this clone: Its matching antigen is unknown.

The chain uses TRBV28 and TRBJ2-7; TRBD2 matches at 9 bases. The sample taken for sequencing was PBMCs. The receptor was isolated from a woman aged 60-75 years in good health and CMV-seronegative. CDR3 sequence (DNA): TGTGCCAGCAGTTTAGCACTAAGCGGGGGGCCACCCTACGAGCAGTACTTC. The encoded protein is CASSLALSGGPPYEQYF.